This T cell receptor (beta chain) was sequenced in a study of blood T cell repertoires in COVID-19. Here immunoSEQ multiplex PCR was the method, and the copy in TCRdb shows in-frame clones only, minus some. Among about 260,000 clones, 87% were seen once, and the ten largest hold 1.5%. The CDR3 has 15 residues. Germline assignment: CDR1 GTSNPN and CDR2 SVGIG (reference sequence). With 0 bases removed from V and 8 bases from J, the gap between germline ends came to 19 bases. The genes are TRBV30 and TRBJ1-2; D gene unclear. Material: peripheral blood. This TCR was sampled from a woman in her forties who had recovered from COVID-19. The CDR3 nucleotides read TGTGCCTGGAGTGTTCCCTCCCGGGAAACGGGGGGCTACACCTTC. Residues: CAWSVPSRETGGYTF. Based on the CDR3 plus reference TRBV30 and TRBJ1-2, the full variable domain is SQTIHQWPATLVQPVGSPLSLECTVEGTSNPNLYWYRQAAGRGLQLLFYSVGIGQISSEVPQNLSASRPQDRQFILSSKKLLLSDSGFYLCAWSVPSRETGGYTFGSGTRLTVV.